This T cell receptor (beta chain) was identified in a study of early T cells in non-severe SARS-CoV-2 infection. Study-wide background: Unpaired chains resulted from sequencing bulk RNA of unsorted whole blood. Study-wide results and caveats: Missing private and CD4 specificities, VDJdb matching favored anti-spike CD8 responses.

Germline lookup yields CDR1 MRHNA and CDR2 SNTAGT. The CDR3 is made up of 15 amino acids. V gave up 6 bases and J gave up 10 bases; unmatched junction bases: 8. Researchers tagged individual cDNA molecules with unique molecular identifiers. Via MiXCR, TCRdb re-called the 5' RACE reads, giving one row per CDR3 protein. The table shows about 44,000 distinct CDR3 sequences, with roughly 6% occurring only once. There are many counts of this clonotype. No antigen is known for it. The gene calls are TRBV6-4 and TRBJ1-6; 11 positions agree with TRBD1. Sequencing input: whole blood. The sequence was collected from an adult who was a healthcare worker with PCR-confirmed SARS-CoV-2 infection or an uninfected control (not recorded which). The CDR3 DNA follows: TGTGCCAGCAGCGAGGGACAGGGGGTCTGGTCACCCCTCCACTTT. It is translated as CASSEGQGVWSPLHF.